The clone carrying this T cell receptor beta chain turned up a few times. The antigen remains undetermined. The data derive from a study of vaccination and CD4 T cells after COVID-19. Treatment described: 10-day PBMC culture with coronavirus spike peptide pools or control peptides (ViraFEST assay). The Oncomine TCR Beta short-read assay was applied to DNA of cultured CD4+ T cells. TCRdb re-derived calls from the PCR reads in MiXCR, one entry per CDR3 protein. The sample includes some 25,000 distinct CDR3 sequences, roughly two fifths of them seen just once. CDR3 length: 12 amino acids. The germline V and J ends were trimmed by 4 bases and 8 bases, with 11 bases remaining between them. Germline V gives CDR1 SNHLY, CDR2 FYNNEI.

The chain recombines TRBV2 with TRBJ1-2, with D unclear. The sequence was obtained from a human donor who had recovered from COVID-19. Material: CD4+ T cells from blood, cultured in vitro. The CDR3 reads CASSGTVGGYTF. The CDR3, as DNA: TGTGCCAGCAGTGGGACCGTGGGCGGCTACACCTTC. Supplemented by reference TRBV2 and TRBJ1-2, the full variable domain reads EPEVTQTPSHQVTQMGQEVILRCVPISNHLYFYWYRQILGQKVEFLVSFYNNEISEKSEIFDDQFSVERPDGSNFTLKIRSTKLEDSAMYFCASSGTVGGYTFGSGTRLTVV.